What follows are 21 T cell receptor beta chains derived from one specimen sequenced in a study of cytomegalovirus exposure and HLA in healthy donors. Amplification used 60 Vbeta primers and 13 Jbeta primers. TCRdb's table, derived via immunoSEQ multiplex PCR, lists solely in-frame clones and lacks some. The sample shows about 130,000 clones, 76% of them seen only once. What was sequenced was PBMCs. These TCRs come from a man in his fifties or sixties in good health and CMV-seronegative.

This chain joins TRBV5-5 and TRBJ2-7; TRBD2 might be the D (5 bases). Trimming pared 2 bases from V and 2 bases from J, leaving 17 bases between. The CDR3 consists of 16 residues. Germline V gives CDR1 SGHKS, CDR2 YYEKEE (reference sequence). The CDR3 reads CASSLDHAGDTYEQYV. The DNA of the CDR3 is TGTGCCAGCAGCTTAGATCACGCGGGTGATACCTACGAGCAGTACGTC.

The chain recombines TRBV6-5 with TRBJ1-1; D is unclear. Trimming took 5 bases from V and 0 from J, leaving 7 bases between them. The V gene's germline CDR1 is MNHEY and CDR2 SVGAGI. CDR3 length: 13 amino acids. The CDR3 protein is CASSLALNTEAFF. Here the CDR3 DNA reads TGTGCCAGCAGTCTAGCTCTGAACACTGAAGCTTTCTTT.

The chain couples TRBV6-4 to TRBJ1-1; 7 bases line up with TRBD1. Germline CDR1 MRHNA, CDR2 SNTAGT. J was trimmed by 0 bases and V by 6 bases; bases with no gene match: 10. The CDR3 is made up of 16 amino acids. The CDR3 DNA is TGTGCCAGCAGCCCTCGGACAGGCGATATGAACACTGAAGCTTTCTTT. Amino acids: CASSPRTGDMNTEAFF.

V gene TRBV4-2 combines with J gene TRBJ2-7; D uncertain. CDR3 length: 13 amino acids. Germline-derived CDR1 and CDR2 are LGHNA and YNFKEQ. Trimming left V 1 base short and J 6 bases short, with 10 bases between. The CDR3 loop is CASSQVGVSEQYF. DNA for the CDR3: TGTGCCAGCAGCCAAGTGGGCGTCTCCGAGCAGTACTTC.

A word on this clone: A much larger clone lies a single base off, so this may be a read error. In the same sample, other DNA sequences code for this CDR3. The rearrangement links TRBV30 to TRBJ1-6; D remains unclear. Per the germline V gene, CDR1 is GTSNPN and CDR2 is SVGIG (reference sequence). Trimming took off 2 bases at V and 7 bases at J, with 15 bases between the two ends. This CDR3 has 15 residues. CDR3 sequence reads: CAWSIPGSGNSPLHF. Written as DNA, the CDR3 is TGTGCCTGGAGTATCCCGGGGAGCGGGAATTCACCCCTCCACTTT.

As concerns this clone: Relative to the germline gene, one junction end is altered; a read error may explain this. The chain recombines TRBV7-9 with TRBJ2-7; 7 nucleotides align to TRBD1. CDR1 is SEHNR, CDR2 FQNEAQ, per germline (reference sequence). This CDR3 region has 15 residues. CDR3 bases: TGTTCCAGCAGCTCCCGGACAGGTGTTTTCGGCGAGCAGTACTTC. Residues: CSSSSRTGVFGEQYF.

The chain is built from TRBV7-9 and TRBJ2-5; no clear D gene. With 6 bases removed from V and 4 bases from J, the gap between germline ends came to 6 bases. Germline lookup yields CDR1 SEHNR and CDR2 FQNEAQ (reference sequence). CDR3 length: 11 residues. The CDR3 bases are TGTGCCAGCAGTAGTGTAGAGACCCAGTACTTC. Amino acids: CASSSVETQYF. Together with reference TRBV7-9 and TRBJ2-5, the CDR3 gives the full variable domain: DTGVSQNPRHKITKRGQNVTFRCDPISEHNRLYWYRQTLGQGPEFLTYFQNEAQLEKSRLLSDRFSAERPKGSFSTLEIQRTEQGDSAMYLCASSSVETQYFGPGTRLLVL.

This sequence joins TRBV6-1 and TRBJ2-5, with no clear D. This CDR3 spans 13 amino acids. Trimming removed 3 bases from V and 4 bases from J, with 9 bases in between. Per the germline V gene, CDR1 is MNHNS and CDR2 is SASEGT. The DNA of the CDR3 is TGTGCCAGCAGTGACGCGGCCCGAGAGACCCAGTACTTC. Translated, it gives CASSDAARETQYF.

This clone has just a few counts. This chain joins TRBV6-5 and TRBJ1-1; D may be TRBD1 (5 bases). The CDR3 runs 12 residues. The germline CDR1 and CDR2 sequences are MNHEY and SVGAGI. Trimming left V 5 bases short and J 6 bases short, with 10 bases between. CDR3 protein: CASSTSGPEAFF. DNA of the CDR3: TGTGCCAGCAGTACTTCAGGGCCTGAAGCTTTCTTT.

V gene TRBV18 combines with J gene TRBJ2-1; 8 nucleotides match TRBD1. The germline V gene has CDR1 KGHSH and CDR2 LQKENI. This CDR3 is built from 14 residues. V lost 4 bases and J lost 3; bases outside the gene matches: 2. The CDR3 protein is CASSQQGGYNEQFF. The DNA for the CDR3 is TGTGCCAGCTCACAACAGGGGGGCTACAATGAGCAGTTCTTC.

The rearrangement uses TRBV19 and TRBJ1-5, with TRBD1 as a possible D gene (5 bases). The CDR3 extends over 14 amino acids. Between the trimmed V and J ends, which lost 8 bases and 12 bases, there was a span of 23 bases. Germline values: CDR1 LNHDA, CDR2 SQIVND (reference sequence). CDR3 amino acids: CASGGGSRDLNQHF. CDR3 in DNA: TGTGCCAGTGGGGGGGGTTCGAGAGACTTAAACCAGCATTTT.

In this sample, this clone turned up once. The chain recombines TRBV11-2 with TRBJ2-1; no clear D gene. The CDR3 consists of 16 residues. The V gene lost 0 bases and the J gene lost 0 bases, with 9 bases spanning the gap. Germline assignment: CDR1 SGHAT and CDR2 FQNNGV. CDR3 DNA sequence: TGTGCCAGCAGCTTAGATCCTCCGAGCTCCTACAATGAGCAGTTCTTC. It specifies CASSLDPPSSYNEQFF. The full variable domain, rest sourced from reference TRBV11-2 and TRBJ2-1, is EAGVAQSPRYKIIEKRQSVAFWCNPISGHATLYWYQQILGQGPKLLIQFQNNGVVDDSQLPKDRFSAERLKGVDSTLKIQPAKLEDSAVYLCASSLDPPSSYNEQFFGPGTRLTVL.

DNA for the CDR3: TGTGCCAGCAGCTTGGAGCACGTGGGTGAGCAGTTCTTC. Translating gives CASSLEHVGEQFF. This rearrangement joins TRBV11-2 to TRBJ2-1; D not resolved. The CDR3 spans 13 residues. Germline CDR1 reads SGHAT; CDR2 reads FQNNGV. The germline V and J ends were trimmed by 3 bases and 9 bases, with 12 bases remaining between them.

The V gene is TRBV4-3, the J gene TRBJ1-2; D remains ambiguous. The ends were cut back, 0 bases at V and 4 bases at J, with 6 bases in the middle. This CDR3 contains 13 residues. Germline CDR1 reads LGHNA; CDR2 reads YSLEER. CDR3 DNA sequence: TGCGCCAGCAGCCAAGAGGAGCGCTATGGCTACACCTTC. This sequence encodes CASSQEERYGYTF.

V gene TRBV5-1 combines with J gene TRBJ2-3; no clear D. Germline V gene sequence: CDR1 SGHRS, CDR2 YFSETQ. This CDR3 is built from 15 residues. V shed 3 bases and J shed 6 bases, with 17 bases lying between them. The CDR3 spells CASSSEPGPTDTQYF. CDR3 coding DNA: TGCGCCAGCAGCTCTGAGCCGGGTCCCACGGATACGCAGTATTTT.

The genes are TRBV4-2 and TRBJ2-1; the match to TRBD2 covers 12 bases. The germline V gene encodes CDR1 LGHNA and CDR2 YNFKEQ. J gave up 7 bases and V 3 bases, and 7 bases lay outside the gene matches. The CDR3 length is 16 residues. CDR3 nucleotide sequence: TGTGCCAGCAGCCACCTAGCGGGGGGGCCTGGGAATGAGCAGTTCTTC. Translating it yields CASSHLAGGPGNEQFF.

The V and J genes are TRBV7-3 and TRBJ2-3, with TRBD2 identical over 7 bases. Germline V gene sequence: CDR1 SGHTA, CDR2 FQGTGA. The CDR3 runs 13 residues. Losses at the gene ends were 5 bases for V and 2 bases for J; bases not matched to a gene: 1. The CDR3, as DNA: TGTGCCAGCAGCCGGGGGGACACAGATACGCAGTATTTT. It translates to CASSRGDTDTQYF.

This clone has just a few counts. This chain connects TRBV15 to TRBJ2-3; 15 nucleotides match TRBD2. The V and J ends lost 2 bases and 6 bases, in that order; junction bases with no gene match: 9. The CDR3 loop spans 18 amino acids. Germline CDR1 LNHNV, CDR2 YYDKDF (reference sequence). This CDR3 reads CATSRTKSGTSGGDTQYF. The CDR3 DNA sequence: TGTGCCACCAGCAGAACCAAATCCGGGACTAGCGGGGGGGATACGCAGTATTTT.

The chain joins TRBV4-3 to TRBJ2-1, with 9 nucleotides matching TRBD2. This CDR3 has 17 amino acids. The V gene's germline CDR1 is LGHNA and CDR2 YSLEER. The J segment lost 7 bases and the V segment lost 0 bases, leaving 10 bases of the junction unmatched. The chain's CDR3 is CASSQDTAGGAGNEQFF. CDR3 nucleotide sequence: TGCGCCAGCAGCCAAGATACGGCGGGGGGGGCCGGGAATGAGCAGTTCTTC.

This rearrangement joins TRBV20-1 to TRBJ2-3; D is uncertain. The V end was cut by 6 bases, the J end by 4 bases, with 8 bases between. The CDR3 spans 11 residues. Germline-derived CDR1 and CDR2 are DFQATT and SNEGSKA (reference sequence). The CDR3 spells CSAIRADTQYF. Here the CDR3 DNA reads TGCAGTGCGATTCGGGCAGATACGCAGTATTTT.

The chain combines TRBV6-1 with TRBJ2-7, with 8 bases aligning to TRBD2. Germline assignment: CDR1 MNHNS and CDR2 SASEGT. This CDR3 has 16 residues. J was trimmed by 7 bases and V by 3 bases; bases with no gene match: 14. The CDR3 sequence: CASSDAREGLGVEQYF. The CDR3, as DNA: TGTGCCAGCAGTGACGCCCGGGAGGGCCTTGGGGTTGAGCAGTACTTC.